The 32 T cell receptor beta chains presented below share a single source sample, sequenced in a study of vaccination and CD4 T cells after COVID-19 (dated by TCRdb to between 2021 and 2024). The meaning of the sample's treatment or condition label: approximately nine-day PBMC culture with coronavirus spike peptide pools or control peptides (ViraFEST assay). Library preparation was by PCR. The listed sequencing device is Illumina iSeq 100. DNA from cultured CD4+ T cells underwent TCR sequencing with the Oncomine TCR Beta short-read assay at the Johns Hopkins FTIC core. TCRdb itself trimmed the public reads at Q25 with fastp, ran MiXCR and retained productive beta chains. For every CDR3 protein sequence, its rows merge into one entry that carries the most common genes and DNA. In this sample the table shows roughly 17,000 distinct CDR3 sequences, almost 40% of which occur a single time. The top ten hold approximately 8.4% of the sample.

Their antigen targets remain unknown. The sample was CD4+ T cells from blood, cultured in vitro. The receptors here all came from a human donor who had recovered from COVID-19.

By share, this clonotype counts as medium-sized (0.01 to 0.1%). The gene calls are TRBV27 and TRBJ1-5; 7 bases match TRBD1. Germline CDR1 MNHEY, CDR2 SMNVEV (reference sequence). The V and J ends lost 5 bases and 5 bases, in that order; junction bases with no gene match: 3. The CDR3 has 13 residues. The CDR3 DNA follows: TGTGCCAGCAGTCTTGACAGGGATCAGCCCCAGCATTTT. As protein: CASSLDRDQPQHF.

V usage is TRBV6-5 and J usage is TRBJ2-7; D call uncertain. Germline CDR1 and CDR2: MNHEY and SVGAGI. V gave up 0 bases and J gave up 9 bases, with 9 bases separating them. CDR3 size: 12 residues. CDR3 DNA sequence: TGTGCCAGCAGTTACTCGACCAACGCGCAGTACTTC. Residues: CASSYSTNAQYF.

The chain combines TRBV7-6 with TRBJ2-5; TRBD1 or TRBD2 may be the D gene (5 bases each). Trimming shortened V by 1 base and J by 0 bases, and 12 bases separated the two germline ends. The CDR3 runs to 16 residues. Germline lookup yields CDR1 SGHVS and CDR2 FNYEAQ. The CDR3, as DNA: TGTGCCAGCAGCTTAGGGTTTGGGGGATACCAAGAGACCCAGTACTTC. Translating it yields CASSLGFGGYQETQYF.

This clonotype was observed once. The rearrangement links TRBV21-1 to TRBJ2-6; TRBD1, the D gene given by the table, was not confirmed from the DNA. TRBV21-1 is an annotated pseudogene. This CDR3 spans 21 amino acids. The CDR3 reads CASSITPGQGAESSGANVLTF. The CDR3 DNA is TGTGCCAGCAGCATCACACCGGGACAGGGGGCGGAGTCCTCTGGGGCCAACGTCCTGACTTTC.

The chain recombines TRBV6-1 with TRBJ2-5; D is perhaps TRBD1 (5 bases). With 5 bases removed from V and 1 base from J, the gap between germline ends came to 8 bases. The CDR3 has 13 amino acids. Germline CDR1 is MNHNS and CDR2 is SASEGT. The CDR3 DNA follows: TGTGCCAGCAGTACAGGTATCCAAGAGACCCAGTACTTC. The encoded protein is CASSTGIQETQYF.

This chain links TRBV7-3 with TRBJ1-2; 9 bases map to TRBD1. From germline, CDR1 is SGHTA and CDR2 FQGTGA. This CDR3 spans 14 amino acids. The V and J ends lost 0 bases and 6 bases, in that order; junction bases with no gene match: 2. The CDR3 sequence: CASSLTGTGNGYTF. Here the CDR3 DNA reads TGTGCCAGCAGCTTAACGGGGACAGGGAATGGCTACACCTTC.

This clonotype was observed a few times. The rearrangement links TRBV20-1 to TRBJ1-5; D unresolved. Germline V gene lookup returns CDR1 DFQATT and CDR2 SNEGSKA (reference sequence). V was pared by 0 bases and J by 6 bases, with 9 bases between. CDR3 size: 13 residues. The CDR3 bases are TGCAGTGCTAGAGATAAAGCCAGTCAGCCCCAGCATTTT. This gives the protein CSARDKASQPQHF.

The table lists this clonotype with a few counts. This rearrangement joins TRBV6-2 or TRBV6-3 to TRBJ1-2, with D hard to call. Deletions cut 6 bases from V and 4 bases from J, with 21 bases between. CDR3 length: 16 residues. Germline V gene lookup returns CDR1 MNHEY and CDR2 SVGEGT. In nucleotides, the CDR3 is TGTGCCAGCAGACCCCCGGAGGGCCGGCGCGGCTATGGCTACACCTTC. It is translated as CASRPPEGRRGYGYTF.

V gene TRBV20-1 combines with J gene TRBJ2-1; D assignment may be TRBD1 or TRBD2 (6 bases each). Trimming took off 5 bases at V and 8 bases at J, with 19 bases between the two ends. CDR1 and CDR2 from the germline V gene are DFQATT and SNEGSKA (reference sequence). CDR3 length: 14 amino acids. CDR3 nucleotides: TGCAGTGCTTGGACTCGCCGGAGGGGGGATGAGCAGTTCTTC. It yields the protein CSAWTRRRGDEQFF.

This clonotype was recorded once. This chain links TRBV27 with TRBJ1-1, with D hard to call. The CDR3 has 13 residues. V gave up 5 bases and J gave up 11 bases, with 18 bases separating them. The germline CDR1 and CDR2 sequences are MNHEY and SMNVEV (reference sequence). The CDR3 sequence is CASSPGPRFEAFF. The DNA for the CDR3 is TGTGCCAGCAGTCCTGGACCGCGATTCGAGGCTTTCTTT.

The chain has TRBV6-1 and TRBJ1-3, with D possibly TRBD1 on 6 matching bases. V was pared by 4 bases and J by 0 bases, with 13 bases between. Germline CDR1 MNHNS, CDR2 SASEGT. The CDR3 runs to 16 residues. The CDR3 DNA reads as TGTGCCAGCAGTGGAAACACAGGGAACTCTGGAAACACCATATATTTT. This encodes CASSGNTGNSGNTIYF.

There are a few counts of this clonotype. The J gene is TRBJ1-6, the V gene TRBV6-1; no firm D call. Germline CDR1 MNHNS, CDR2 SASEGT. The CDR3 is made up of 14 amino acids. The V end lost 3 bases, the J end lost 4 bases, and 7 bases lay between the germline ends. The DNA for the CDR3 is TGTGCCAGCAGTGAGATGGATTATAATTCACCCCTCCACTTT. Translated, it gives CASSEMDYNSPLHF.

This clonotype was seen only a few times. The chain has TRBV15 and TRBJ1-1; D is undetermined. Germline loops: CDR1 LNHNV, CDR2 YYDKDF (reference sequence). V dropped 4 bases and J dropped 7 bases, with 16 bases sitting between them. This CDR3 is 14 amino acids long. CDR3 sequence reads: CATSMRRPSSEAFF. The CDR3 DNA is TGTGCCACCAGCATGAGAAGACCGAGTAGTGAAGCTTTCTTT. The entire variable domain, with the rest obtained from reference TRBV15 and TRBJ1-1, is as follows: DAMVIQNPRYQVTQFGKPVTLSCSQTLNHNVMYWYQQKSSQAPKLLFHYYDKDFNNEADTPDNFQSRRPNTSFCFLDIRSPGLGDTAMYLCATSMRRPSSEAFFGQGTRLTVV.

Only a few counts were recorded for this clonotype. CDR3 in amino acids: CASRRQLSGNTIYF. In DNA, the CDR3 is TGTGCCAGCAGGAGACAACTCTCTGGAAACACCATATATTTT. The chain employs TRBV6-1 and TRBJ1-3, with no clear D. The CDR3 has 14 residues. Germline V gene sequence: CDR1 MNHNS, CDR2 SASEGT. V shed 6 bases and J shed 0 bases, with 9 bases lying between them.

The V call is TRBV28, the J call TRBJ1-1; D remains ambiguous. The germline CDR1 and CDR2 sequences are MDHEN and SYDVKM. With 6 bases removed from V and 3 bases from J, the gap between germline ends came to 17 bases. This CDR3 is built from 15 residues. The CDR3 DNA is TGTGCCAGCAGGGCGGCCGGTCCCAAGGACACTGAAGCTTTCTTT. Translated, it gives CASRAAGPKDTEAFF. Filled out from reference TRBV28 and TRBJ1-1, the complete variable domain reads DVKVTQSSRYLVKRTGEKVFLECVQDMDHENMFWYRQDPGLGLRLIYFSYDVKMKEKGDIPEGYSVSREKKERFSLILESASTNQTSMYLCASRAAGPKDTEAFFGQGTRLTVV.

CDR3 in amino acids: CASSLVGRTNTGELFF. The CDR3 DNA reads as TGTGCCAGCAGCTTAGTAGGGCGGACGAACACCGGGGAGCTGTTTTTT. The chain joins TRBV7-2 to TRBJ2-2; D unresolved. V lost 1 base to trimming and J lost 0 bases, with 9 bases between them. The CDR3 runs 16 residues. Germline assignment: CDR1 SGHTA and CDR2 FQGNSA.

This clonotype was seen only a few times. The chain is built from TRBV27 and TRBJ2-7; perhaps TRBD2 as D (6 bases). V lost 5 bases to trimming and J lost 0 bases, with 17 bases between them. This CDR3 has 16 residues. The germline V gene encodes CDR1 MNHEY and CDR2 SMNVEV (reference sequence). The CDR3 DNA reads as TGTGCCAGCAGTCCGTTCTCTAGCGCGAGCTCCTACGAGCAGTACTTC. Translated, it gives CASSPFSSASSYEQYF.

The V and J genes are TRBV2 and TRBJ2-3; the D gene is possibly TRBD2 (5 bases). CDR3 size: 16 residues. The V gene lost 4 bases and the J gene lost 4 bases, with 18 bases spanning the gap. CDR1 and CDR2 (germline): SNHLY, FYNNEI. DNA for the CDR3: TGTGCCAGCAGTGGGGGTGGCGGATGGCGGGCAGATACGCAGTATTTT. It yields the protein CASSGGGGWRADTQYF.

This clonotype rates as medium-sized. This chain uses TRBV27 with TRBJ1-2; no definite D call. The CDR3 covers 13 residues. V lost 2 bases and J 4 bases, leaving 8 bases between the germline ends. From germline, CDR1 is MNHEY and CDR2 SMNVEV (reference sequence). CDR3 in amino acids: CASSLVRGYGYTF. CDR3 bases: TGTGCCAGCAGTTTAGTAAGAGGCTATGGCTACACCTTC.

The CDR3 sequence: CASSPGRVRAEAFF. In DNA form, the CDR3 reads TGTGCCAGCAGCCCCGGAAGGGTTCGGGCTGAAGCTTTCTTT. This chain connects TRBV12-3 or TRBV12-4 to TRBJ1-1; no clear D. V lost 6 bases and J 6 bases, leaving 17 bases between the germline ends. The length of the CDR3 is 14 residues.

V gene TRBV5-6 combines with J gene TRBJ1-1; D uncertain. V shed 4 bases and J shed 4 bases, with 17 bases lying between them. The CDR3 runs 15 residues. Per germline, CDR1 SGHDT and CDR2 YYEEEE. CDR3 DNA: TGTGCCAGCAGCCCCCAGGTCGGAGAAGGCACTGAAGCTTTCTTT. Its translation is CASSPQVGEGTEAFF.

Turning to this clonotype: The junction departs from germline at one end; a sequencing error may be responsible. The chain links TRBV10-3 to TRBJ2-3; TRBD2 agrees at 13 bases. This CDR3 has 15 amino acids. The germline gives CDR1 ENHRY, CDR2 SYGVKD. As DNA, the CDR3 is TGTGCCAGCAGTTCGACTAGCGGGAGGTTAGATACGCAGTATTTT. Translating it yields CASSSTSGRLDTQYF.

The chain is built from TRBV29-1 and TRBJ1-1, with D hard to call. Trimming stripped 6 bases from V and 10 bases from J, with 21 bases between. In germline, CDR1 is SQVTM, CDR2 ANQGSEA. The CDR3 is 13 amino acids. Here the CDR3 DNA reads TGCAGCGTCCGTAGGGAGGTACGAGGCGGAGCTTTCTTT. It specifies CSVRREVRGGAFF.

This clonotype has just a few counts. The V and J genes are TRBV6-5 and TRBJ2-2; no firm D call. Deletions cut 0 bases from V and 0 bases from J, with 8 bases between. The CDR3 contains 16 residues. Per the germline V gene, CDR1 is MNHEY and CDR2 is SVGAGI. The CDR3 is CASSYSRFSNTGELFF. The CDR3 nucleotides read TGTGCCAGCAGTTACTCGAGATTCTCGAACACCGGGGAGCTGTTTTTT.

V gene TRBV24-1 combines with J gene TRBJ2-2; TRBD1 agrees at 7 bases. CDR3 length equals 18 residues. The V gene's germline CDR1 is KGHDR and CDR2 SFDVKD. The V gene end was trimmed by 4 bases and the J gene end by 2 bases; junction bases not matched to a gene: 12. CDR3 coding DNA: TGTGCCACCAGTGACTCCGACAGGGTTGGTCTAAACACCGGGGAGCTGTTTTTT. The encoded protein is CATSDSDRVGLNTGELFF.

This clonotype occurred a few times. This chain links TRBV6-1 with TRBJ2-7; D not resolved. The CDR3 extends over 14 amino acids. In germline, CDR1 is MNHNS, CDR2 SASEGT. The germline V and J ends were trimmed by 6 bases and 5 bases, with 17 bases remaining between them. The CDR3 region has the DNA TGTGCCAGCAGAATAGCTTCCCGCCCCCACGAGCAGTACTTC. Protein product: CASRIASRPHEQYF.

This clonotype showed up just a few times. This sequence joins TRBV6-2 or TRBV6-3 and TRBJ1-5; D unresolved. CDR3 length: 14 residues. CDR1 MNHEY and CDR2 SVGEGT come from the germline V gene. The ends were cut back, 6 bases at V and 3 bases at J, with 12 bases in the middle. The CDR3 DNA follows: TGTGCCAGCAGACGGCCTAACCTCAATCAGCCCCAGCATTTT. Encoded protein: CASRRPNLNQPQHF.

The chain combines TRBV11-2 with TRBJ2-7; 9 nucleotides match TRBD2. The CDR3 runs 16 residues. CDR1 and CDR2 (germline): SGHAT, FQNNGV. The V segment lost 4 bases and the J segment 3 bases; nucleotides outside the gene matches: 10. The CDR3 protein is CASSSLRREGLYEQYF. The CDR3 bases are TGTGCCAGCAGCTCGCTTAGGCGGGAGGGCCTCTACGAGCAGTACTTC.

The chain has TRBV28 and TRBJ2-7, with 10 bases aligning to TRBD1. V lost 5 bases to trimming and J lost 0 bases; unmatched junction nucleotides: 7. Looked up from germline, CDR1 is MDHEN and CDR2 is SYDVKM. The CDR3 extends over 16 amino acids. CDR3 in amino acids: CASSEGTGVSSYEQYF. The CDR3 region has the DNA TGTGCCAGCAGTGAAGGGACAGGGGTAAGCTCCTACGAGCAGTACTTC.

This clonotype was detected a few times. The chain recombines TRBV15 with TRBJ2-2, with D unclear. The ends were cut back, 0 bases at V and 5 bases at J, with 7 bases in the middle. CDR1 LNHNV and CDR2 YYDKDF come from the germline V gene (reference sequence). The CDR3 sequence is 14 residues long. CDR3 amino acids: CATSRDVGTGELFF. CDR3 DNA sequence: TGTGCCACCAGCAGAGATGTGGGTACCGGGGAGCTGTTTTTT.

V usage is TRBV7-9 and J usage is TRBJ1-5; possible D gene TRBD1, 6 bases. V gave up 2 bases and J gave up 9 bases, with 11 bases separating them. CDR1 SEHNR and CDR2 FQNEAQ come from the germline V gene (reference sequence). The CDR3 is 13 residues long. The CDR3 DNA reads TGTGCCAGCAGCTTACAGGGGATCGGGCCCCAGCATTTT. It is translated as CASSLQGIGPQHF.

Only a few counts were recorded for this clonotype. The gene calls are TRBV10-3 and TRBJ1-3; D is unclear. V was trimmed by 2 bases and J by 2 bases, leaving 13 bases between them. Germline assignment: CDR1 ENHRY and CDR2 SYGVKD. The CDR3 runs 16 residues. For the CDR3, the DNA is TGTGCCATCAGTGAGCCATCAGCCGCCACTGGAAACACCATATATTTT. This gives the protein CAISEPSAATGNTIYF.